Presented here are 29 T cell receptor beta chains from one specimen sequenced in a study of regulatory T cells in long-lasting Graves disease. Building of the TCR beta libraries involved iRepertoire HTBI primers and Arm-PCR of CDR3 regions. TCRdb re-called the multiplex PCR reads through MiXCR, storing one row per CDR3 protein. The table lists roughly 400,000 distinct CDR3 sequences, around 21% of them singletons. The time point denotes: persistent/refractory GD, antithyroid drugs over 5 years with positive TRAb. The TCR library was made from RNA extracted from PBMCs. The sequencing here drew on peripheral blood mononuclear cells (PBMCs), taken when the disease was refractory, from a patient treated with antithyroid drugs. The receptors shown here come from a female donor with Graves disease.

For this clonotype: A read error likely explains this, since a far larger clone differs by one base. This chain's CDR3 is CTSSPNTGELFF. Here the CDR3 DNA reads TGTACCAGCAGTCCGAACACCGGGGAGCTGTTTTTT. The V and J genes are TRBV6-2 or TRBV6-3 and TRBJ2-2; no clear D. This CDR3 is built from 12 residues. Germline CDR1 and CDR2: MNHEY and SVGEGT.

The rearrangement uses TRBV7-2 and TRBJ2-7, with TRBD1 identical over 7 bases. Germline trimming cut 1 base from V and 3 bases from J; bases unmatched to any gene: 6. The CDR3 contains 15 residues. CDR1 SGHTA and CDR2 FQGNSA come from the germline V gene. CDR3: CASSLVEQGNYEQYF. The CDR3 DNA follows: TGTGCCAGCAGCTTAGTAGAACAGGGGAACTACGAGCAGTACTTC.

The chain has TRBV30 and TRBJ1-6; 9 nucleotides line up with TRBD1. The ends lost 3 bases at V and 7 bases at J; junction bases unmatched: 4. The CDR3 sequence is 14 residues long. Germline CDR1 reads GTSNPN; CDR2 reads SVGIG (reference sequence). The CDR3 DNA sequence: TGTGCCTGGAGCCCGGACAGGGGAAATTCACCCCTCCACTTT. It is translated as CAWSPDRGNSPLHF.

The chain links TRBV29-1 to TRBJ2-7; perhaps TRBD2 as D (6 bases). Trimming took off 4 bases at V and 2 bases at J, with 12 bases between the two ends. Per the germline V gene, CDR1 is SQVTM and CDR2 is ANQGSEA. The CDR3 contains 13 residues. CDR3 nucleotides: TGCAGCGTTGTTGGGCGGGGTCCCTACGAGCAGTACTTC. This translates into CSVVGRGPYEQYF.

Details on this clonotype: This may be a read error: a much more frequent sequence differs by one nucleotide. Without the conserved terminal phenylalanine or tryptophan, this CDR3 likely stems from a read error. CDR3 in amino acids: CASSLRGGNNQPQHS. CDR3 nucleotide sequence: TGTGCCAGCAGTTTAAGAGGGGGCAACAATCAGCCCCAGCATTCT. V usage is TRBV28 and J usage is TRBJ1-5, with TRBD1 matching 7 bases. CDR3 size: 15 residues. CDR1 and CDR2 (germline): MDHEN, SYDVKM. With 2 bases clipped from V and 3 bases from J, the junction kept 4 bases outside the gene matches.

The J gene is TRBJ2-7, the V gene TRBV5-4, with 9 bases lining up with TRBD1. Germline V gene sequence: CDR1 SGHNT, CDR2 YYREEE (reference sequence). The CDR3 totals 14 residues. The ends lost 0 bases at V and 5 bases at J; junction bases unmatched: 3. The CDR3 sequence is CASSLGDRDHEQYF. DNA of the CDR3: TGTGCCAGCAGCTTGGGGGACAGGGACCACGAGCAGTACTTC.

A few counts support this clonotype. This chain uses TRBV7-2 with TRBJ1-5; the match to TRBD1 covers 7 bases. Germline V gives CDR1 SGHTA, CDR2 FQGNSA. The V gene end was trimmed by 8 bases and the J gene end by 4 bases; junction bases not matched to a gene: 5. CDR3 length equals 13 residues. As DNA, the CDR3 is TGTGCCAGCGGGGGACAGAGTAATCAGCCCCAGCATTTT. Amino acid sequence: CASGGQSNQPQHF. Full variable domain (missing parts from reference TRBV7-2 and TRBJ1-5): GAGVSQSPSNKVTEKGKDVELRCDPISGHTALYWYRQSLGQGLEFLIYFQGNSAPDKSGLPSDRFSAERTGGSVSTLTIQRTQQEDSAVYLCASGGQSNQPQHFGDGTRLSIL.

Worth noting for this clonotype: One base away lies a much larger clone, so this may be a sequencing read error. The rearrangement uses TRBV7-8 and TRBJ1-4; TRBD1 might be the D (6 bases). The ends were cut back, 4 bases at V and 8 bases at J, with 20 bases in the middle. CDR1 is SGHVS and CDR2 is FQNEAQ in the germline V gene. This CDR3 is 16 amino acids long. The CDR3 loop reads CASSSTARGAGEKLFF. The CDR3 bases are TGTGCCAGCAGCTCGACCGCACGGGGGGCGGGCGAAAAACTGTTTTTT.

CDR3 protein: CSGSVGQGLETQYF. CDR3 nucleotides: TGCAGCGGGAGCGTAGGACAGGGTCTAGAGACCCAGTACTTC. The rearrangement links TRBV29-1 to TRBJ2-5, with 8 bases lining up with TRBD1. Looked up from germline, CDR1 is SQVTM and CDR2 is ANQGSEA. CDR3 length: 14 amino acids. The V segment lost 7 bases and the J segment 4 bases; nucleotides outside the gene matches: 11.

The DNA for the CDR3 is TGCAGTGCTCCCCTCACAGGGGTCTACGGCTACACCTTC. It translates to CSAPLTGVYGYTF. The chain carries TRBV20-1 and TRBJ1-2, with TRBD1 matching 7 bases. Germline CDR1 DFQATT, CDR2 SNEGSKA (reference sequence). The CDR3 length is 13 residues. The junction had 11 bases not matched to a gene; V was cut back by 5 bases and J by 8 bases.

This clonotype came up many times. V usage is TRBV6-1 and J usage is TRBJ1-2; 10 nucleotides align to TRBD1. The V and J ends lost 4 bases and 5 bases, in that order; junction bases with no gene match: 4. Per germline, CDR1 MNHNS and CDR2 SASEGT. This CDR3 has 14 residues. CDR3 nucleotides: TGTGCCAGCAGTGCCGGGACAGGGGTTTATGGCTACACCTTC. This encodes CASSAGTGVYGYTF.

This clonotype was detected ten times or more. CDR3 amino acids: CASSYQGLGYTF. As DNA, the CDR3 is TGTGCCAGCAGCTATCAGGGACTGGGCTACACCTTC. The V call is TRBV11-2, the J call TRBJ1-2; possible D gene TRBD1, 5 bases. The CDR3 has 12 amino acids. CDR1 is SGHAT, CDR2 FQNNGV, per germline. The germline V and J ends were trimmed by 4 bases and 8 bases, with 11 bases remaining between them. Combining the CDR3 with reference TRBV11-2 and TRBJ1-2 gives the whole variable domain EAGVAQSPRYKIIEKRQSVAFWCNPISGHATLYWYQQILGQGPKLLIQFQNNGVVDDSQLPKDRFSAERLKGVDSTLKIQPAKLEDSAVYLCASSYQGLGYTFGSGTRLTVV.

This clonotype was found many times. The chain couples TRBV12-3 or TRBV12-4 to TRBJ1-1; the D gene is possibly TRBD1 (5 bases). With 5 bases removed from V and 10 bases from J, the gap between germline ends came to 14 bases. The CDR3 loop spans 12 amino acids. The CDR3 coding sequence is TGTGCCAGCAGTCTTTGGGACGCGGGAGCTTTCTTT. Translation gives CASSLWDAGAFF.

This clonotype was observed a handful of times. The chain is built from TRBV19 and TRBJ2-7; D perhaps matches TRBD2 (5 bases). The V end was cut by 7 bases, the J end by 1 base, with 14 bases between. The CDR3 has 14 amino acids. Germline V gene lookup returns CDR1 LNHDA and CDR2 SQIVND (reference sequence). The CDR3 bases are TGTGCCAGTAAGGGAAGAAGGGAGTCCTACGAGCAGTACTTC. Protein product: CASKGRRESYEQYF. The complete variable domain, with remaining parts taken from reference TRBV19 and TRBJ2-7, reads DGGITQSPKYLFRKEGQNVTLSCEQNLNHDAMYWYRQDPGQGLRLIYYSQIVNDFQKGDIAEGYSVSREKKESFPLTVTSAQKNPTAFYLCASKGRRESYEQYFGPGTRLTVT.

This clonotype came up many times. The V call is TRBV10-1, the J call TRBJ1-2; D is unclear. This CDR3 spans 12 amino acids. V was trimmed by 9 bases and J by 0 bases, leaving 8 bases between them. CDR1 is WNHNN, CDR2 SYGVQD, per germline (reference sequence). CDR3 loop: CARSGSNYGYTF. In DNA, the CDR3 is TGCGCCAGAAGCGGGTCTAACTATGGCTACACCTTC.

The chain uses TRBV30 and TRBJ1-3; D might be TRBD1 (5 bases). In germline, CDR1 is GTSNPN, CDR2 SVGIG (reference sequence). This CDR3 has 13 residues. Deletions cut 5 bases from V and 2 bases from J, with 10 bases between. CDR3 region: CAWGASPGNTIYF. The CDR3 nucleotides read TGTGCCTGGGGGGCGAGTCCTGGAAACACCATATATTTT.

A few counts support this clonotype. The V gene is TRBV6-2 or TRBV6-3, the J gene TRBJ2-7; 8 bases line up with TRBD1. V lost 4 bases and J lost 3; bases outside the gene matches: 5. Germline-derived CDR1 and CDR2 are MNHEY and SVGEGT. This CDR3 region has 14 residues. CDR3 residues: CASSLTGERYEQYF. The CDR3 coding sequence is TGTGCCAGCAGTTTGACAGGGGAACGCTACGAGCAGTACTTC.

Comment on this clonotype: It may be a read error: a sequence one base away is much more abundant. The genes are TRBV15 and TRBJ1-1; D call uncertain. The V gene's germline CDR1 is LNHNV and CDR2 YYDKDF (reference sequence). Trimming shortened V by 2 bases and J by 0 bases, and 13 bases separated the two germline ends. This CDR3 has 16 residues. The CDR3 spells CATSRPLGRVNTEAFF. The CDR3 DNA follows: TGTGCCACCAGCAGACCCCTTGGACGGGTGAACACTGAAGCTTTCTTT.

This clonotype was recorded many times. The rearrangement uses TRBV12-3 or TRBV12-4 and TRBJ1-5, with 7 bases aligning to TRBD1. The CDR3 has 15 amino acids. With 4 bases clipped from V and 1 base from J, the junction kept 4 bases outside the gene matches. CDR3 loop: CASSSQGISNQPQHF. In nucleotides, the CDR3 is TGTGCCAGCAGTTCACAGGGGATCAGCAATCAGCCCCAGCATTTT.

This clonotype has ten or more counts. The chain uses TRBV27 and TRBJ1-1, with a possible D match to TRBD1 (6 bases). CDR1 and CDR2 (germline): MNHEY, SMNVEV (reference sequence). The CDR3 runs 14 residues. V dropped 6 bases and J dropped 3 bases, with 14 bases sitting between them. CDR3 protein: CASSRGGGYTEAFF. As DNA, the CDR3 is TGTGCCAGCAGCCGAGGGGGAGGTTACACTGAAGCTTTCTTT.

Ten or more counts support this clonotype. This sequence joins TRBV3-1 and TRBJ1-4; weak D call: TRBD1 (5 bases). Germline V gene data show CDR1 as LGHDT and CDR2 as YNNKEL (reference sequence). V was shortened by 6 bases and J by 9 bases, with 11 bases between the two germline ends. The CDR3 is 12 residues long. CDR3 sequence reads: CASSPGLQKLFF. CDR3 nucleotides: TGTGCCAGCAGTCCAGGGTTGCAAAAACTGTTTTTT. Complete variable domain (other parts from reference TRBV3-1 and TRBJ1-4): DTAVSQTPKYLVTQMGNDKSIKCEQNLGHDTMYWYKQDSKKFLKIMFSYNNKELIINETVPNRFSPKSPDKAHLNLHINSLELGDSAVYFCASSPGLQKLFFGSGTQLSVL.

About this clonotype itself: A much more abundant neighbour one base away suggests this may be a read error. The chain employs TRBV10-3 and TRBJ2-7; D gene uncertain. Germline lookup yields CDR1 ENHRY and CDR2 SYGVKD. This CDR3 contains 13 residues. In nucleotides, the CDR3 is TGTCCCATCAGTGAGACCGTATCCGAAGAGCAGTACTTC. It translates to CPISETVSEEQYF.

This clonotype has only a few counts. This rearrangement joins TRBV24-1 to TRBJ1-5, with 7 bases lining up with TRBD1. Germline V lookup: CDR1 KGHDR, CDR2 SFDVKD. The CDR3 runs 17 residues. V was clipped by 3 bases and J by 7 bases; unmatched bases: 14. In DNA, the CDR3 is TGTGCCACCAGTGATCTTGGGGTTGCAGGGGGAGACCAGCCCCAGCATTTT. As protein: CATSDLGVAGGDQPQHF.

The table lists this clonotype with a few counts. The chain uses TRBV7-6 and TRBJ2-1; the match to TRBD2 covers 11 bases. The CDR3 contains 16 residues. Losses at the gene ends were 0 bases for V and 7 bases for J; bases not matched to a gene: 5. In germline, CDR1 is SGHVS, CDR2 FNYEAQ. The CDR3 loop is CASSLATSGSRNEQFF. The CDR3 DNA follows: TGTGCCAGCAGCTTAGCTACTAGCGGGAGTCGGAATGAGCAGTTCTTC.

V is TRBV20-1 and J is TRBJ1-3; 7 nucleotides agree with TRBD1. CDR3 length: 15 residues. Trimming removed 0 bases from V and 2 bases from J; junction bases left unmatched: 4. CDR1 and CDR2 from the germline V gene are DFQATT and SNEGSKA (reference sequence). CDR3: CSARDPTGAGNTIYF. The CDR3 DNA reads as TGCAGTGCTAGAGATCCCACAGGGGCTGGAAACACCATATATTTT.

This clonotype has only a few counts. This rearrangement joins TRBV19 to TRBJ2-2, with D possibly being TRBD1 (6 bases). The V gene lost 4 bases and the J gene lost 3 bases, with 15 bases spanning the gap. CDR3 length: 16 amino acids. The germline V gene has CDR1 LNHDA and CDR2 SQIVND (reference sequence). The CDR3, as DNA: TGTGCCAGTAGTACTAGGCGGAAGGGGGACACCGGGGAGCTGTTTTTT. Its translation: CASSTRRKGDTGELFF. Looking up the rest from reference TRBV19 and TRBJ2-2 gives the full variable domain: DGGITQSPKYLFRKEGQNVTLSCEQNLNHDAMYWYRQDPGQGLRLIYYSQIVNDFQKGDIAEGYSVSREKKESFPLTVTSAQKNPTAFYLCASSTRRKGDTGELFFGEGSRLTVL.

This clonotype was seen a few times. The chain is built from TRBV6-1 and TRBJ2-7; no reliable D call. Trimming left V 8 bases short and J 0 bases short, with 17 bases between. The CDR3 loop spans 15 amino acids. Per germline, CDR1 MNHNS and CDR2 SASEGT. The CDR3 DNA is TGTGCCAGCCAAAACGCGGCAGATTTCTCCTACGAGCAGTACTTC. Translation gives CASQNAADFSYEQYF.

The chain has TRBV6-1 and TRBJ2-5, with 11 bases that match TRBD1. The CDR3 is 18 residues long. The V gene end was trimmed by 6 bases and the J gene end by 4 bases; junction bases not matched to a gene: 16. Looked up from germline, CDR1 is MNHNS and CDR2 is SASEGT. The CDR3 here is CASSRDGRGTGGPETQYF. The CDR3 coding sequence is TGTGCCAGCAGCCGCGACGGGAGGGGGACAGGGGGACCAGAGACCCAGTACTTC.

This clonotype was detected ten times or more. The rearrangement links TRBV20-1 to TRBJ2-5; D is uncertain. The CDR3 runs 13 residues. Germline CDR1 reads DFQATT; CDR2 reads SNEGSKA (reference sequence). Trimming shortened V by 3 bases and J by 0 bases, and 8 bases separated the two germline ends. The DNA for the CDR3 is TGCAGTGCTAGTGGTCACGACCAAGAGACCCAGTACTTC. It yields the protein CSASGHDQETQYF.